This entry is about one TCR beta chain. Other nucleotide sequences in the sample specify the same CDR3. Method: immunoSEQ multiplex PCR; TCRdb's copy keeps in-frame clones and lacks some. This sample yields some 790,000 clones, of which around 70% are seen a single time; about 1.8% belongs to the top ten. This entry comes from a study of shared clonotypes between healthy human individuals. Germline lookup yields CDR1 MNHEY and CDR2 SMNVEV (reference sequence). Trimming pared 6 bases from V and 1 base from J, leaving 10 bases between. This CDR3 is built from 15 residues. This chain links TRBV27 with TRBJ2-6; D gene uncertain. The material sequenced was memory CD4+ T cells sorted from blood. Subset in this sample: CD45RA-negative fraction. The receptor comes from a woman under 40 in good health. As DNA, the CDR3 is TGTGCCAGCAGCGCAAGAGTTTCTGGGGCCAACGTCCTGACTTTC. The encoded protein is CASSARVSGANVLTF.